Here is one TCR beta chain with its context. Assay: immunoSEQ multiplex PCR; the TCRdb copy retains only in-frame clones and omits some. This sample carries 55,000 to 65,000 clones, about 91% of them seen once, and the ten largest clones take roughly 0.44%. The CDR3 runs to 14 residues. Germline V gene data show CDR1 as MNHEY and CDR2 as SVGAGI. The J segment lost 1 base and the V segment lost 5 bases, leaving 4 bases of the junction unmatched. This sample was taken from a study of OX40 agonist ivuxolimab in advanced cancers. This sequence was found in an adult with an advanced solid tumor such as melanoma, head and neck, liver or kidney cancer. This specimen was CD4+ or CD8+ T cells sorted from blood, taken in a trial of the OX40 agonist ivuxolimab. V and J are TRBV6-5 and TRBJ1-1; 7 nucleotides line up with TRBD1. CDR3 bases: TGTGCCAGCAGTCAGCGGACAGGGAACACTGAAGCTTTCTTT. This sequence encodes CASSQRTGNTEAFF.